This T cell receptor (beta chain) was sequenced in a study of CD8+CD57+ T cells in acquired aplastic anemia. The study, taken as a whole, reports: Overlap between patients and controls comprised roughly 28 CD8+ CDR3 sequences.

Previously, flow cytometry had revealed CD8+CD57+ cell expansion in the patients chosen for sequencing. Every patient had severe acquired aplastic anemia. This clonotype was found a few times. The antigen is unknown. Trimming took 0 bases from V and 3 from J, leaving 21 bases between them. Germline-derived CDR1 and CDR2 are DFQATT and SNEGSKA (reference sequence). The CDR3 consists of 18 residues. The study profiled TCR beta VDJ and CDR3 using genomic DNA as template. TCRdb re-called the reads with MiXCR, one entry per CDR3 protein. The table includes roughly 500,000 distinct CDR3 sequences, around 32% detected once.

The source is a human donor with aplastic anemia. Sequencing was performed on sorted CD4+, CD8+, or CD8+CD57+ T cells (not recorded which) from PBMCs. The chain recombines TRBV20-1 with TRBJ1-5; no definite D call. The CDR3 protein is CSARDIRSAVVDNQPQHF. The DNA for the CDR3 is TGCAGTGCTAGAGATATTCGGTCGGCAGTGGTTGACAATCAGCCCCAGCATTTT.